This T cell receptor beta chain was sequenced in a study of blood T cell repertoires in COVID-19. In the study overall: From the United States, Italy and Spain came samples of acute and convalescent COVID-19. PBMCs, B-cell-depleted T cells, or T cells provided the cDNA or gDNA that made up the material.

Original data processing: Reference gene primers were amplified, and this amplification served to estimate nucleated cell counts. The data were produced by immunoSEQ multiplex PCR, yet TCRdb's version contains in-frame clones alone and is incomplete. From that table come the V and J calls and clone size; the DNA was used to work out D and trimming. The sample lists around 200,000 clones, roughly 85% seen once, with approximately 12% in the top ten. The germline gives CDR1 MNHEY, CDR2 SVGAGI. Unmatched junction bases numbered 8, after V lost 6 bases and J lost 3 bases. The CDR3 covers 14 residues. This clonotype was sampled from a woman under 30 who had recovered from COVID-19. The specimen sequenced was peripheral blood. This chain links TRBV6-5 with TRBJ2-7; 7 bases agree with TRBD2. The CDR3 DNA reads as TGTGCCAGCAGATCGCAGGGAGGGAGCTACGAGCAGTACTTC. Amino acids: CASRSQGGSYEQYF.